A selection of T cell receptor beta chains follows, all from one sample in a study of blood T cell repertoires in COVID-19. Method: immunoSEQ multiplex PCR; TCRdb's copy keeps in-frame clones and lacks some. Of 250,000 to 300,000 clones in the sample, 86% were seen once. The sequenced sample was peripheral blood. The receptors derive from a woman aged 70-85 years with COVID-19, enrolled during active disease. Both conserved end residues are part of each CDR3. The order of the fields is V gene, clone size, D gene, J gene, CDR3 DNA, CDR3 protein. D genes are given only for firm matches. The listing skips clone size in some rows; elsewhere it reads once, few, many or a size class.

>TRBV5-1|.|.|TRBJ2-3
TGCGCCAGCAGCTTGGTTGAGTCGGCAGATACGCAGTATTTT
CASSLVESADTQYF
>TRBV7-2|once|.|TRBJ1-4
TGTGCCAGCAGCACCAGGTTCCGGGAAAAACTGTTTTTT
CASSTRFREKLFF
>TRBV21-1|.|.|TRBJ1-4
TGTGCCAGCAGCAAATGGGCAAGGGAGGAAAAACTGTTTTTT
CASSKWAREEKLFF
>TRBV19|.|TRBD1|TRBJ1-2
TGTGCCAGTAGGGCAGACAGGGGATCTGGCTACACCTTC
CASRADRGSGYTF
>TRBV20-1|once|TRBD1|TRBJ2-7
TGCAGTGCTAGTATGACAGGGACCTACGAGCAGTACTTC
CSASMTGTYEQYF
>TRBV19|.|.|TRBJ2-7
TGTGCCAGTAGTATAGTTCTCTACTACGAGCAGTACTTC
CASSIVLYYEQYF
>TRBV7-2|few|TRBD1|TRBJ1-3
TGTGCCAGCAGCGGCCGACAGGGTGGCTCTGGAAACACCATATATTTT
CASSGRQGGSGNTIYF
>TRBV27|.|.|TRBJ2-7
TGTGCCAGCAGTCCCGGGTCTTACTACGAGCAGTACTTC
CASSPGSYYEQYF
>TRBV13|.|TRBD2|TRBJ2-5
TGTGCCAGCAGCATACTAGCGGGGGGTTACCAAGAGACCCAGTACTTC
CASSILAGGYQETQYF
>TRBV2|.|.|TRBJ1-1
TGTGCCAGCAGTGAAGGGGGGGGAGAAGCTTTCTTT
CASSEGGGEAFF
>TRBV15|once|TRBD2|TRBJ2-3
TGTGCCACCAGCAGACTAGCGGGGGGATCGGCAGATACGCAGTATTTT
CATSRLAGGSADTQYF
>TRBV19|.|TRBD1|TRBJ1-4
TGTGCCAGTAGTGCCCGACCGGGACAGGGTAGTGAAAAACTGTTTTTT
CASSARPGQGSEKLFF
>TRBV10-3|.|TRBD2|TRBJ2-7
TGTGCCATCAGTGGCGGACTAGCGGCATTGGGCGAGCAGTACTTC
CAISGGLAALGEQYF
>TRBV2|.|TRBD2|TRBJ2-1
TGTGCCAGCGGGACTACAAATGAGCAGTTCTTC
CASGTTNEQFF
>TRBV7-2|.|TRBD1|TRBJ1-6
TGTGCCAGCAGCTATCGGACAGGTGGTAATTCACCCCTCCACTTT
CASSYRTGGNSPLHF
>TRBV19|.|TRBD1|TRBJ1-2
TGTGCCAGTAGTTCCCGGGACAGGGCCTATGGCTACACCTTC
CASSSRDRAYGYTF
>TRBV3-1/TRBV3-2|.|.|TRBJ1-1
TGTGCCAGCAGCCAGAACGGGAACACTGAAGCTTTCTTT
CASSQNGNTEAFF